The present T cell receptor (beta chain) was sequenced within a study of T cell clonotyping in hematopoietic cell transplantation. Libraries were prepared by immunoSEQ multiplex PCR; TCRdb keeps only in-frame clonotypes and omits some of them. The data hold roughly 15,000 clones, with 85% to 90% observed a single time. Here the sequenced sample was PBMCs, taken 100 days after allogeneic stem cell transplant. The receptor's source is a male patient aged 55-69 years who had an allogeneic stem cell transplant from a related donor, so the T cells may come from the graft donor. Some clones in this sample may be carry-over from other donors' samples.

The CDR3 DNA sequence: TGTGCCAGCAGCGCGGACTTCTATGGCTACACCTTC. The encoded protein is CASSADFYGYTF. V gene TRBV11-1 combines with J gene TRBJ1-2, with unresolved D. The CDR3 is 12 residues long. V lost 5 bases, J lost 4 bases, and 8 bases lay in between. CDR1 SGHAT and CDR2 FQDESV come from the germline V gene (reference sequence).